This is a list of T cell receptor beta chains from one sample in a study of shared clonotypes between healthy human individuals. Sequenced by immunoSEQ multiplex PCR; TCRdb stores in-frame clones only, minus some. The repertoire includes around 430,000 clones, roughly 80% of them detected once, and under 15% sits in the top ten. Material: PBMCs. These TCRs come from a woman aged 40-49 years in good health. Some clones in this sample may be carry-over from other donors' samples. The CDR3 runs from the conserved cysteine through the conserved F or W. Fields, in order: D gene, V gene, J gene, clone size, CDR3 protein, CDR3 DNA. D genes are given only for firm matches. Not every row has a clone size; where given, it reads once, few, many or a size class.

TRBD2	TRBV19	TRBJ2-1	.	CASSIDATSGRSSYNEQFF	TGTGCCAGTAGTATAGATGCGACTAGCGGGAGGAGCTCCTACAATGAGCAGTTCTTC
TRBD2	TRBV27	TRBJ2-3	.	CASSLAGSTDTQYF	TGTGCCAGCAGTCTAGCGGGAAGCACAGATACGCAGTATTTT
.	TRBV28	TRBJ1-5	.	CASRTALQGQPQHF	TGTGCCAGCAGGACGGCCCTTCAGGGACAGCCCCAGCATTTT
TRBD1	TRBV27	TRBJ2-3	.	CASSSTGGADTQYF	TGTGCCAGCAGTTCGACAGGGGGCGCAGATACGCAGTATTTT
.	TRBV7-2	TRBJ2-7	.	CASSLGLSGVEQYF	TGTGCCAGCAGCTTAGGGTTATCAGGGGTCGAGCAGTACTTC
.	TRBV30	TRBJ2-5	.	CAWSVGETQYF	TGTGCCTGGAGTGTAGGAGAGACCCAGTACTTC
TRBD2	TRBV6-6	TRBJ2-7	.	CASAQGGLAGSYEQYF	TGTGCCAGCGCCCAGGGGGGACTAGCGGGATCCTACGAGCAGTACTTC
TRBD2	TRBV7-8	TRBJ2-1	.	CASSPRLPGLAGYSSYNEQFF	TGTGCCAGCAGCCCCAGACTCCCGGGACTAGCGGGTTATAGCTCCTACAATGAGCAGTTCTTC
.	TRBV9	TRBJ2-2	once	CASSAAIPGELFF	TGTGCCAGCAGCGCCGCAATACCCGGGGAGCTGTTTTTT
TRBD2	TRBV9	TRBJ2-1	.	CASSAGLAGYNEQFF	TGTGCCAGCAGCGCGGGACTAGCGGGTTACAATGAGCAGTTCTTC
.	TRBV18	TRBJ1-6	.	CASSSTAYSPLHF	TGTGCCAGCTCGTCTACAGCCTACTCACCCCTCCACTTT
TRBD1	TRBV9	TRBJ2-3	.	CASSATRDRARTDTQYF	TGTGCCAGCAGCGCTACCCGGGACAGGGCGCGCACAGATACGCAGTATTTT
.	TRBV4-3	TRBJ2-2	.	CASSQEGPTNTGELFF	TGCGCCAGCAGCCAAGAGGGCCCCACGAACACCGGGGAGCTGTTTTTT
.	TRBV6-5	TRBJ2-7	.	CASSPEEPYEQYF	TGTGCCAGCAGTCCCGAGGAGCCCTACGAGCAGTACTTC
.	TRBV7-6	TRBJ1-3	.	CASSLRDASSGNTIYF	TGTGCCAGCAGCCTCCGGGACGCGAGCTCTGGAAACACCATATATTTT
TRBD1	TRBV6-5	TRBJ2-7	once	CASRNDRGPSYEQYF	TGTGCCAGCAGGAATGACAGGGGGCCATCCTACGAGCAGTACTTC
.	TRBV18	TRBJ1-5	.	CASSATYRDSQPQHF	TGTGCCAGCTCAGCTACGTACAGGGATAGTCAGCCCCAGCATTTT
.	TRBV4-3	TRBJ2-7	.	CASSQELGSSYEQYF	TGCGCCAGCAGCCAAGAACTAGGGAGCTCCTACGAGCAGTACTTC
.	TRBV6-5	TRBJ2-7	.	CASSSPYEQYF	TGTGCCAGCAGTTCCCCCTACGAGCAGTACTTC
.	TRBV19	TRBJ1-2	.	CASGYRVNYGYTF	TGTGCCAGTGGGTACAGGGTAAATTATGGCTACACCTTC
.	TRBV11-2	TRBJ2-5	.	CASSEVEETQYF	TGTGCCAGCTCGGAGGTGGAGGAGACCCAGTACTTC
.	TRBV10-2	TRBJ2-7	.	CASNPSGIISYEQYF	TGCGCCAGCAATCCCTCCGGGATCATCTCCTACGAGCAGTACTTC
TRBD2	TRBV11-2	TRBJ2-7	.	CASSLEGTSATYEQYF	TGTGCCAGCAGCTTAGAGGGGACTAGCGCCACCTACGAGCAGTACTTC
TRBD1	TRBV11-2	TRBJ1-2	.	CASSFWAGGGGRNGYTF	TGTGCCAGCAGCTTTTGGGCTGGTGGAGGGGGCAGGAATGGCTACACCTTC
.	TRBV6-1	TRBJ2-2	.	CASSGNYAGELFF	TGTGCCAGCAGTGGAAACTATGCCGGGGAGCTGTTTTTT
.	TRBV19	TRBJ2-7	.	CATSGTHGYEQYF	TGTGCCACTTCCGGGACCCACGGGTACGAGCAGTACTTC
.	TRBV11-2	TRBJ2-7	once	CASSHEKGQYF	TGTGCCAGCAGCCACGAAAAGGGGCAGTACTTC
.	TRBV27	TRBJ2-7	.	CASTTSTPRGRSYEQYF	TGTGCCAGCACCACATCGACCCCAAGGGGACGCTCCTACGAGCAGTACTTC
.	TRBV29-1	TRBJ2-1	.	CSVEDPAGGSGEQFF	TGCAGCGTTGAAGATCCGGCAGGGGGGAGCGGTGAGCAGTTCTTC
TRBD2	TRBV29-1	TRBJ2-2	.	CSVSKGGSPGELFF	TGCAGCGTCTCGAAGGGAGGGAGCCCCGGGGAGCTGTTTTTT
.	TRBV4-2	TRBJ1-5	.	CASSQEAGMDQPQHF	TGTGCCAGCAGCCAGGAGGCGGGTATGGATCAGCCCCAGCATTTT
TRBD1	TRBV5-4	TRBJ1-1	.	CASSLSTGGTTEAFF	TGTGCCAGCAGCTTGTCGACAGGGGGCACCACTGAAGCTTTCTTT
TRBD2	TRBV20-1	TRBJ2-5	once	CSANSGRIQYF	TGCAGTGCAAATAGCGGGAGGATCCAGTACTTC
.	TRBV25-1	TRBJ2-5	.	CASSREADQYF	TGTGCCAGCAGTAGGGAGGCCGACCAGTACTTC
.	TRBV19	TRBJ1-3	.	CASSGQSISGNTIYF	TGTGCCAGTAGCGGACAGTCTATCTCTGGAAACACCATATATTTT
.	TRBV2	TRBJ2-2	.	CASSLENTGELFF	TGTGCCAGCAGTCTGGAGAACACCGGGGAGCTGTTTTTT
TRBD2	TRBV7-2	TRBJ2-7	.	CASSFTSGRPTYEQYF	TGTGCCAGCAGCTTTACTAGCGGGAGGCCAACCTACGAGCAGTACTTC
.	TRBV30	TRBJ1-1	.	CAWSRRANGYTEAFF	TGTGCCTGGAGTCGCCGGGCCAACGGGTACACTGAAGCTTTCTTT
TRBD2	TRBV28	TRBJ2-2	.	CASSPSYGGSTGELFF	TGTGCCAGCAGCCCCAGCTATGGCGGGAGCACCGGGGAGCTGTTTTTT
TRBD2	TRBV5-1	TRBJ2-7	.	CASSLGGSSGSQNEQYF	TGCGCCAGCAGCTTGGGTGGGTCTAGCGGGAGTCAGAACGAGCAGTACTTC
TRBD1	TRBV29-1	TRBJ2-7	.	CSVRTGMIAYEQYF	TGCAGCGTACGGACAGGGATGATTGCCTACGAGCAGTACTTC
.	TRBV15	TRBJ2-3	.	CATSRDRAGDTQYF	TGTGCCACCAGCAGAGATAGGGCAGGAGATACGCAGTATTTT
.	TRBV9	TRBJ1-2	once	CASSLGDWEQIYGYTF	TGTGCCAGCAGTCTCGGGGATTGGGAACAAATCTATGGCTACACCTTC
TRBD2	TRBV7-2	TRBJ2-1	.	CASSFASGSSYNEQFF	TGTGCCAGCAGCTTCGCCAGCGGGAGCTCCTACAATGAGCAGTTCTTC
.	TRBV27	TRBJ2-7	.	CASSLPGGYEQYF	TGTGCCAGCAGTTTACCAGGGGGGTACGAGCAGTACTTC
.	TRBV2	TRBJ2-7	.	CASSHTLSGAREQYF	TGTGCCAGCAGCCACACCTTGTCCGGGGCAAGGGAGCAGTACTTC
.	TRBV5-8	TRBJ2-2	.	CASRRYGQSTGELFF	TGTGCCAGCAGAAGATACGGACAATCGACCGGGGAGCTGTTTTTT
TRBD1	TRBV2	TRBJ1-5	.	CASSPRGDQPQHF	TGTGCCAGCAGCCCCAGGGGGGATCAGCCCCAGCATTTT
TRBD2	TRBV2	TRBJ2-7	few	CASSGMGTTSYEQYF	TGTGCCAGCAGTGGAATGGGGACTACCTCCTACGAGCAGTACTTC
TRBD2	TRBV5-1	TRBJ2-2	.	CASSLTLAGGTGELFF	TGCGCCAGCAGCTTAACTCTAGCGGGAGGCACCGGGGAGCTGTTTTTT
TRBD1	TRBV7-8	TRBJ1-1	.	CASSLGTGAGTEAFF	TGTGCCAGCAGCTTAGGGACAGGGGCAGGCACTGAAGCTTTCTTT
.	TRBV5-1	TRBJ2-4	.	CASSLWPGAKNIQYF	TGCGCCAGCAGCTTGTGGCCCGGGGCCAAAAACATTCAGTACTTC
.	TRBV29-1	TRBJ1-2	.	CSVDARLGEPNYGYTF	TGCAGCGTTGACGCTCGTCTGGGGGAACCAAACTATGGCTACACCTTC
TRBD1	TRBV6-1	TRBJ2-2	.	CASSESWDRSQNTGELFF	TGTGCCAGCAGTGAATCCTGGGACAGATCACAAAACACCGGGGAGCTGTTTTTT
.	TRBV19	TRBJ2-7	.	CASRSAQVPYEQYF	TGTGCCAGTAGATCGGCACAGGTACCTTACGAGCAGTACTTC
TRBD2	TRBV11-2	TRBJ2-7	few	CASSQREGQYEQYF	TGTGCCAGCAGCCAGCGGGAGGGCCAATACGAGCAGTACTTC
.	TRBV28	TRBJ2-1	.	CASSQPQTGEQFF	TGTGCCAGCAGCCAACCCCAGACCGGTGAGCAGTTCTTC